Sequencing of this T cell receptor (beta chain) was carried out in a study of T cell responses to AZD1222 COVID-19 vaccine. TCRdb's copy holds only in-frame clones and misses some; the assay was immunoSEQ multiplex PCR. This repertoire shows roughly 100,000 clones, 80% to 90% found once; its top ten account for 20% to 25%. The receptor comes from an adult in good health. Sequencing was performed on peripheral blood, taken on day 0 of AZD1222 vaccination.

This CDR3 reads CATSRGAQSSGNTIYF. CDR3 coding DNA: TGTGCCACCAGCAGAGGGGCCCAGTCCTCTGGAAACACCATATATTTT. This chain connects TRBV15 to TRBJ1-3; D not certain. The CDR3 loop spans 16 amino acids. Trimming left V 1 base short and J 0 bases short, with 10 bases between. Looked up from germline, CDR1 is LNHNV and CDR2 is YYDKDF (reference sequence).